The source of this T cell receptor (beta chain) is a study of CD8+ T cells in alopecia areata. It was cDNA, reverse transcribed from extracted RNA, that served as the sequencing template. TCRdb's table, derived via immunoSEQ multiplex PCR, lists solely in-frame clones and lacks some. Of some 99,000 clones listed, 35% to 50% were seen once; the top ten hold 0.79%. CDR1 is GTSNPN and CDR2 is SVGIG in the germline V gene (reference sequence). Between the trimmed V and J ends, which lost 4 bases and 4 bases, there was a span of 19 bases. The CDR3 is 15 residues long. Cell sorting was applied to PBMCs, and CD4+ and CD8+ T cells were collected.

This sequence originates from a human donor with alopecia areata. Sample: CD4+ T cells sorted from blood. V usage is TRBV30 and J usage is TRBJ1-1; the D is unclear. CDR3 sequence: CAWNVGYREGTEAFF. CDR3 sequence (DNA): TGTGCCTGGAATGTAGGGTACAGAGAGGGCACTGAAGCTTTCTTT.